What follows is one T cell receptor (beta chain) and its context. This clonotype came up many times. The antigen it recognizes is unknown. Per-base qualities were not stored, and no clone one base away is much larger. Library preparation used PCR. The sequencer listed for this sample is Illumina HiSeq 2500. TCR libraries were prepared with molecular barcoding, using unique molecular identifiers to normalize TCRbeta repertoire quantification. Clones were called with MiXCR by TCRdb after fastp trimmed the public reads at Q25, and only in-frame beta chains were retained. When rows share a CDR3 protein, they turn into one entry using the most common DNA and genes. The sample yields approximately 18,000 distinct CDR3 sequences; 10% to 15% were counted once. Of the sample, around 36% falls within the top ten clones. Measured from the cysteine to the phenylalanine, the CDR3 is 14 residues long. Only CDR3 DNA remains: 42 bases, in frame from the first base. Trimming removed 8 bases from V and 6 bases from J; the gene matches leave 11 bases unexplained. From a lookup of the germline V gene (reference sequence), CDR1 and CDR2 are MNHEY and SMNVEV.

The data belong to a study of T-cell reconstitution after alpha-beta-depleted transplantation in children (dated by TCRdb to the mid-2010s). Turning to the overall study: Using TCR repertoire profiling, the study followed T-cell immune reconstitution in a quantitative way in children after TCRalphabeta/CD19-depleted allogeneic hematopoietic cell transplantation. Summary of the overall study and its limitations: Hyperexpanded clone frequencies declined over subsequent months; after one year, T-cell counts and TCRbeta diversity were mostly attributed to newly produced T cells. About two months after transplant, the apparently early recovery of alphabetaT-cell counts reportedly depended on just several hundred clones that had expanded rapidly and came from non-depleted graft cells. In some patients, the high TCRbeta diversity seen at day 60 was put down to recipient T cells and intrathymic progenitors that had survived conditioning.

Read against the paper, the sample's time point label means: day 60 (about 2 months) after transplantation. What this sample's treatment or condition label stands for: allogeneic hematopoietic cell transplantation with graft depleted of TCRalphabeta T cells and CD19 B cells. The transplant recipients were children given TCRalphabeta/CD19-depleted allogeneic hematopoietic cell grafts. The sequencing used PBMCs, mostly from graft donor cells, collected 60 days after TCRalphabeta/CD19-depleted stem cell transplant. In this chain, TRBV27 is recombined with TRBJ2-7; TRBD1 agrees with 9 junctional bases. The receptor was isolated from a female patient younger than 10 who had a stem cell transplant for congenital amegakaryocytic thrombocytopenia, so the T cells may come from the graft donor. The DNA is TGTGCCAGCTTTACACCGGGACAGGGTTCCGAGCAGTACTTC. It translates as CASFTPGQGSEQYF.